The rows below give T cell receptor beta chains drawn from one sample of a study of prognosis after radiotherapy for stage I lung cancer. TCRdb processed the multiplex PCR reads anew with MiXCR; each CDR3 protein has one entry. The table lists under 35,000 distinct CDR3 sequences, 42% of them singletons. Sequences were derived from PBMCs, sampled before or after stereotactic body radiation therapy (not recorded which). These receptors all come from a donor aged 50 or older with non-small cell lung cancer. Each CDR3 is given with its conserved first and last residue. D genes are given only for firm matches. Only some rows state a clone size, as once, few, many or a class for expanded clones.

clone size: NA; J gene: TRBJ1-6; D gene: NA; V gene: TRBV6-1; CDR3 length: 11; CDR3 DNA: TGTGCCAGCAGTGAAGTTTCACCCCTCCACTTT; CDR3 protein: CASSEVSPLHF
clone size: many; J gene: TRBJ2-5; D gene: TRBD1; V gene: TRBV6-1; CDR3 length: 14; CDR3 DNA: TGTGCCAGCACGATCAGCTCGACAGGGGAGACCCAGTACTTC; CDR3 protein: CASTISSTGETQYF
clone size: many; J gene: TRBJ2-1; D gene: NA; V gene: TRBV20-1; CDR3 length: 14; CDR3 DNA: TGCAGTGCTAGACTGAGGGACCCACGGGGTGAGCAGTTCTTC; CDR3 protein: CSARLRDPRGEQFF
clone size: NA; J gene: TRBJ2-3; D gene: NA; V gene: TRBV6-2/TRBV6-3; CDR3 length: 15; CDR3 DNA: TGTGCCAGCAGTGAGCGGGCGGTGGGTGCAGATACGCAGTATTTT; CDR3 protein: CASSERAVGADTQYF
clone size: NA; J gene: TRBJ2-2; D gene: TRBD1; V gene: TRBV2; CDR3 length: 13; CDR3 DNA: TGTGCCAACAGGGGGACATTTCCAGGGGAGCTGTTTTTT; CDR3 protein: CANRGTFPGELFF
clone size: NA; J gene: TRBJ2-7; D gene: NA; V gene: TRBV27; CDR3 length: 15; CDR3 DNA: TGTGCCAGCAGTTTGAAAGGACGTGGGGTCTACGAGCAGTACTTC; CDR3 protein: CASSLKGRGVYEQYF
clone size: NA; J gene: TRBJ1-2; D gene: NA; V gene: TRBV6-1; CDR3 length: 15; CDR3 DNA: TGTGCCAGCAGAGTGGAGGTGGGTCCTAACTATGGCTACACCTTC; CDR3 protein: CASRVEVGPNYGYTF
clone size: many; J gene: TRBJ2-5; D gene: NA; V gene: TRBV5-1; CDR3 length: 14; CDR3 DNA: TGCGCCAGCAGCTTTTCCCCTTCTCAAGAGACCCAGTACTTC; CDR3 protein: CASSFSPSQETQYF
clone size: many; J gene: TRBJ2-2; D gene: NA; V gene: TRBV2; CDR3 length: 14; CDR3 DNA: TGTGCCAGCAGTGAAGGGGCTACCACCGGGGAGCTGTTTTTT; CDR3 protein: CASSEGATTGELFF
clone size: once; J gene: TRBJ2-7; D gene: NA; V gene: TRBV7-8; CDR3 length: 16; CDR3 DNA: TGTGCCAGCAGCTTATCCGCGGGACTTTTAGCCTACGAGCAGTACTTC; CDR3 protein: CASSLSAGLLAYEQYF
clone size: many; J gene: TRBJ1-5; D gene: NA; V gene: TRBV7-9; CDR3 length: 14; CDR3 DNA: TGTGCCAGCTCCCCAGGGTCTGGCAATCAGCCCCAGCATTTT; CDR3 protein: CASSPGSGNQPQHF
clone size: NA; J gene: TRBJ2-7; D gene: TRBD1; V gene: TRBV6-5; CDR3 length: 14; CDR3 DNA: TGTGCCAGCAGTTTAATGGACAGGGGGCGCATGCAGTACTTC; CDR3 protein: CASSLMDRGRMQYF
clone size: many; J gene: TRBJ2-1; D gene: NA; V gene: TRBV3-1; CDR3 length: 15; CDR3 DNA: TGTGCCAGCAGCCAAGCCCCACTAGCTACCACTGAGCAGTTCTTC; CDR3 protein: CASSQAPLATTEQFF
clone size: many; J gene: TRBJ2-3; D gene: TRBD1; V gene: TRBV30; CDR3 length: 15; CDR3 DNA: TGTGCCTGGAGTGTAACCGGGACAGGGGTAGATACGCAGTATTTT; CDR3 protein: CAWSVTGTGVDTQYF
clone size: many; J gene: TRBJ2-5; D gene: TRBD2; V gene: TRBV29-1; CDR3 length: 13; CDR3 DNA: TGCAGCGTTGAACGGGGCGGGGGGGGGACCCAGTACTTC; CDR3 protein: CSVERGGGGTQYF
clone size: NA; J gene: TRBJ2-4; D gene: NA; V gene: TRBV7-2; CDR3 length: 21; CDR3 DNA: TGTGCCAGCAGCTTAGAGGGATCGGGGACCGCCCCTGGAAAGGCCAAAAACATTCAGTACTTC; CDR3 protein: CASSLEGSGTAPGKAKNIQYF
clone size: medium-sized; J gene: TRBJ2-7; D gene: NA; V gene: TRBV20-1; CDR3 length: 10; CDR3 DNA: TGCAGTGCTAGGGACTACGAGCAGTACTTC; CDR3 protein: CSARDYEQYF
clone size: many; J gene: TRBJ2-3; D gene: NA; V gene: TRBV20-1; CDR3 length: 15; CDR3 DNA: TGCAGTGCCCTGGTTGACGGGAGTAGCACAGATACGCAGTATTTT; CDR3 protein: CSALVDGSSTDTQYF
clone size: many; J gene: TRBJ2-5; D gene: NA; V gene: TRBV27; CDR3 length: 13; CDR3 DNA: TGTGCCAGCAGTAAGCTGGAGACAGAGACCCAGTACTTC; CDR3 protein: CASSKLETETQYF
clone size: many; J gene: TRBJ2-7; D gene: TRBD2; V gene: TRBV29-1; CDR3 length: 16; CDR3 DNA: TGCAGCGTCTGGACTAGCGGGGGGCCACTCTCCTACGAGCAGTACTTC; CDR3 protein: CSVWTSGGPLSYEQYF
clone size: NA; J gene: TRBJ1-6; D gene: TRBD1; V gene: TRBV14; CDR3 length: 14; CDR3 DNA: TGTGCCAGCAGTTCACGGACAGGGTCTGGACCCCTCCACTTT; CDR3 protein: CASSSRTGSGPLHF
clone size: many; J gene: TRBJ1-6; D gene: TRBD1; V gene: TRBV7-8; CDR3 length: 15; CDR3 DNA: TGTGCCAGCAGCTTAGATTTAGGGGGCAGTTCACCCCTCCACTTT; CDR3 protein: CASSLDLGGSSPLHF
clone size: medium-sized; J gene: TRBJ1-2; D gene: NA; V gene: TRBV6-2/TRBV6-3; CDR3 length: 16; CDR3 DNA: TGTGCCAGCAGTGACCACCAGAGCGGGCGGTCGGCTGGCTACACCTTC; CDR3 protein: CASSDHQSGRSAGYTF
clone size: medium-sized; J gene: TRBJ1-6; D gene: NA; V gene: TRBV28; CDR3 length: 13; CDR3 DNA: TGTGCCAGCAGTCCGCCTCGGGTGGAGTCCCTCCACTTT; CDR3 protein: CASSPPRVESLHF
clone size: NA; J gene: TRBJ2-7; D gene: NA; V gene: TRBV28; CDR3 length: 15; CDR3 DNA: TGTGCCAGCAGTAACATCAAAAGGGGCGTCCACGAGCAGTACTTC; CDR3 protein: CASSNIKRGVHEQYF
clone size: many; J gene: TRBJ1-5; D gene: NA; V gene: TRBV7-9; CDR3 length: 15; CDR3 DNA: TGTGCCAGCAGCTTAGAAAGTTTTAGCAATCAGCCCCAGCATTTT; CDR3 protein: CASSLESFSNQPQHF
clone size: many; J gene: TRBJ2-3; D gene: NA; V gene: TRBV29-1; CDR3 length: 12; CDR3 DNA: TGCAGCGTTGAGTCTCAGGGATTTACGCAGTATTTT; CDR3 protein: CSVESQGFTQYF
clone size: many; J gene: TRBJ1-6; D gene: NA; V gene: TRBV13; CDR3 length: 13; CDR3 DNA: TGTGCCAGCAGCTGGGGCCCGGCCTCACCCCTCCACTTT; CDR3 protein: CASSWGPASPLHF